The 29 T cell receptor beta chains below come from one sample, sequenced in a study of identical twins. TCRdb reprocessed the 5' RACE reads with MiXCR, giving one entry per CDR3 protein. The repertoire holds 750,000 to 950,000 distinct CDR3 sequences, with approximately 13% as singletons. This sample also appeared in a second study, on yellow fever vaccine responses in identical twins.

Sequenced: PBMCs. The receptors stem from a woman aged 18-29 years in good health.

In its sample, this clonotype was seen many times. The chain carries TRBV3-1 and TRBJ2-5; D gene unclear. Germline CDR1 is LGHDT and CDR2 is YNNKEL (reference sequence). The V end was cut by 0 bases, the J end by 4 bases, with 6 bases between. The CDR3 consists of 13 residues. In DNA form, the CDR3 reads TGTGCCAGCAGCCAAGATCGTGTAGAGACCCAGTACTTC. It specifies CASSQDRVETQYF.

This rearrangement joins TRBV5-6 to TRBJ2-2, with D unresolved. This CDR3 is 15 amino acids long. Germline V gene lookup returns CDR1 SGHDT and CDR2 YYEEEE. Trimming stripped 0 bases from V and 1 base from J, with 7 bases between. The CDR3 DNA reads TGTGCCAGCAGCTTGGGACCACAGAACACCGGGGAGCTGTTTTTT. It codes for CASSLGPQNTGELFF.

This chain connects TRBV6-5 to TRBJ1-1, with a weak D call TRBD1 (6 bases). V lost 8 bases and J 4 bases, leaving 14 bases between the germline ends. This CDR3 contains 13 residues. CDR1 is MNHEY and CDR2 is SVGAGI in the germline V gene. CDR3 nucleotides: TGTGCCAGCGGTTCGCAGGGGCCCACTGAAGCTTTCTTT. Its translation is CASGSQGPTEAFF.

V usage is TRBV28 and J usage is TRBJ2-7; D is perhaps TRBD1 (6 bases). Trimming shortened V by 6 bases and J by 4 bases, and 10 bases separated the two germline ends. Germline V lookup: CDR1 MDHEN, CDR2 SYDVKM. The CDR3 is made up of 12 amino acids. The DNA of the CDR3 is TGTGCCAGCAGCGCTAGGGGGTACGAGCAGTACGTC. This gives the protein CASSARGYEQYV.

This clonotype was counted at least ten times. This sequence joins TRBV12-3 or TRBV12-4 and TRBJ1-1; D may be TRBD1 (5 bases). The CDR3 extends over 13 amino acids. Trimming left V 8 bases short and J 5 bases short, with 15 bases between. This CDR3 reads CASGRSGRTEAFF. Here the CDR3 DNA reads TGTGCCAGCGGCAGATCAGGGAGAACTGAAGCTTTCTTT.

The rearrangement uses TRBV3-1 and TRBJ2-7, with D unresolved. The CDR3 loop spans 12 amino acids. Germline lookup yields CDR1 LGHDT and CDR2 YNNKEL (reference sequence). Trimming shortened V by 2 bases and J by 3 bases, and 5 bases separated the two germline ends. This CDR3 is CASSQSNYEQYV. In DNA form, the CDR3 reads TGTGCCAGCAGCCAATCGAACTACGAGCAGTACGTC.

The chain combines TRBV20-1 with TRBJ2-1, with TRBD2 matching 10 bases. Germline values: CDR1 DFQATT, CDR2 SNEGSKA (reference sequence). V shed 4 bases and J 10 bases; nucleotides not matched to a gene: 10. The CDR3 covers 14 residues. The CDR3: CSATLAGYTMEQFF. The CDR3 DNA reads TGCAGTGCTACACTAGCGGGGTATACAATGGAGCAGTTCTTC.

This clonotype was detected many times. The V and J genes are TRBV12-3 or TRBV12-4 and TRBJ2-7; D assignment may be TRBD1 or TRBD2 (5 bases each). This CDR3 is built from 15 residues. The V end was cut by 1 base, the J end by 6 bases, with 16 bases between. In DNA, the CDR3 is TGTGCCAGCAGTTTAGGGGGACGGGAAGGTGGCGAGCAGTACTTC. Translation: CASSLGGREGGEQYF.

The sample holds many counts of this clonotype. This sequence joins TRBV12-3 or TRBV12-4 and TRBJ2-7, with D maybe TRBD1 (6 bases). The CDR3 contains 15 residues. Between the trimmed V and J ends, which lost 4 bases and 0 bases, there was a span of 13 bases. CDR3 DNA sequence: TGTGCCAGCAGTTCCGGACAGACCGCCTCCTACGAGCAGTACTTC. Its translation: CASSSGQTASYEQYF.

In its sample, this clonotype was seen a few times. J is TRBJ1-2 and V is TRBV29-1, with unresolved D. Germline CDR1 SQVTM, CDR2 ANQGSEA. With 4 bases removed from V and 8 bases from J, the gap between germline ends came to 11 bases. The CDR3 covers 11 residues. CDR3 amino acids: CSVGVGPGYTF. CDR3 DNA sequence: TGCAGCGTTGGTGTGGGTCCCGGCTACACCTTC.

The chain carries TRBV20-1 and TRBJ2-3; no clear D. Germline CDR1 and CDR2: DFQATT and SNEGSKA (reference sequence). The length of the CDR3 is 14 residues. The V gene lost 2 bases and the J gene lost 1 base, with 10 bases spanning the gap. In DNA, the CDR3 is TGCAGTGCTAGATCAACGACCGGCACAGATACGCAGTATTTT. This encodes CSARSTTGTDTQYF.

This clonotype was detected ten times or more. This chain joins TRBV5-5 and TRBJ2-7; TRBD2 matches 8 bases. Germline values: CDR1 SGHKS, CDR2 YYEKEE (reference sequence). The V and J ends lost 0 bases and 3 bases, in that order; junction bases with no gene match: 8. This CDR3 comprises 16 residues. CDR3 in DNA: TGTGCCAGCAGCTTGGAGGAAGCGAGCGGGGGCTACGAGCAGTACTTC. Translated, it gives CASSLEEASGGYEQYF.

The rearrangement links TRBV7-9 to TRBJ2-5; D may be TRBD1 (5 bases). CDR1 is SEHNR, CDR2 FQNEAQ, per germline (reference sequence). The CDR3 sequence is 14 residues long. V was clipped by 5 bases and J by 6 bases, with 16 bases between them. The CDR3 DNA reads as TGTGCCAGCAGCCACAAGACAGAAAAAAAGACCCAGTACTTC. It specifies CASSHKTEKKTQYF.

The chain combines TRBV5-8 with TRBJ2-1; D gene ambiguous. Trimming cost V 4 bases and J 9 bases, with 5 bases left between them. From germline, CDR1 is SGHTS and CDR2 YDEGEE. This CDR3 has 10 residues. The DNA for the CDR3 is TGTGCCAGCAGCCCAACTGAGCAGTTCTTC. It encodes CASSPTEQFF.

CDR3 loop: CASSPFSEETQYF. DNA for the CDR3: TGTGCCAGCAGCCCCTTTTCAGAAGAGACCCAGTACTTC. The chain combines TRBV4-2 with TRBJ2-5; the D is unclear. V was shortened by 4 bases and J by 3 bases, with 9 bases between the two germline ends. Per germline, CDR1 LGHNA and CDR2 YNFKEQ. The CDR3 has 13 residues.

The chain joins TRBV12-3 or TRBV12-4 to TRBJ2-7; TRBD1 matches at 8 bases. Trimming removed 6 bases from V and 6 bases from J; junction bases left unmatched: 10. This CDR3 spans 14 amino acids. CDR3 loop: CASRTDRELGEQYF. DNA of the CDR3: TGTGCCAGCAGGACGGACAGGGAGTTGGGCGAGCAGTACTTC.

The chain combines TRBV2 with TRBJ2-7, with D unresolved. CDR3 length equals 10 residues. Trimming removed 6 bases at V and 9 bases at J, with 9 bases between. Germline V gene data show CDR1 as SNHLY and CDR2 as FYNNEI. The CDR3 region has the DNA TGTGCCAGCAGCCAAGTGAGGCAGTACGTC. Residues: CASSQVRQYV.

This clonotype was counted between two and nine times. This rearrangement joins TRBV27 to TRBJ2-3; 11 bases are a match to TRBD2. Looked up from germline, CDR1 is MNHEY and CDR2 is SMNVEV (reference sequence). After removal of 1 base from V and 2 bases from J, the junction contained 5 bases not matched to a gene. CDR3 length: 17 amino acids. The CDR3 is CASSLWGLAELTDTQYF. CDR3 DNA sequence: TGTGCCAGCAGTTTATGGGGACTAGCGGAACTCACAGATACGCAGTATTTT.

The sample holds a few counts of this clonotype. This chain uses TRBV5-1 with TRBJ2-5; 9 positions agree with TRBD1. The length of the CDR3 is 14 residues. Germline V lookup: CDR1 SGHRS, CDR2 YFSETQ. V gave up 0 bases and J gave up 14 bases; unmatched junction bases: 11. Here the CDR3 reads CASSLVTTGGNLYF. In DNA, the CDR3 is TGCGCCAGCAGCTTGGTTACGACAGGGGGAAACCTTTACTTC.

Ten or more counts support this clonotype. CDR3 nucleotides: TGTGCCAGCAGCCATACCCAAGAGACCCAGTACTTC. The encoded protein is CASSHTQETQYF. This chain joins TRBV12-3 or TRBV12-4 and TRBJ2-5; no clear D. The germline V and J ends were trimmed by 6 bases and 1 base, with 6 bases remaining between them. This CDR3 region has 12 residues.

This clonotype was recorded at least ten times. The DNA for the CDR3 is TGTGCCAGCAGCCTAGGGGACAGACGCTCCGGGGAGCTGTTTTTT. This encodes CASSLGDRRSGELFF. V is TRBV12-3 or TRBV12-4 and J is TRBJ2-2, with TRBD1 identical over 7 bases. The length of the CDR3 is 15 residues. Trimming took 6 bases from V and 6 from J; bases not matched to a gene: 10.

The chain has TRBV20-1 and TRBJ2-1; D is uncertain. V lost 0 bases and J lost 6, with 3 bases in between. Germline lookup yields CDR1 DFQATT and CDR2 SNEGSKA (reference sequence). The CDR3 contains 11 residues. Here the CDR3 DNA reads TGCAGTGCTAGAGATCTCAATGAGCAGTTCTTC. The encoded protein is CSARDLNEQFF.

V usage is TRBV27 and J usage is TRBJ2-1, with D perhaps TRBD2 (5 bases). Trimming removed 3 bases at V and 5 bases at J, with 14 bases between. The CDR3 loop spans 15 amino acids. Germline lookup yields CDR1 MNHEY and CDR2 SMNVEV (reference sequence). The CDR3 sequence: CASSLRVARDNEQFF. Here the CDR3 DNA reads TGTGCCAGCAGTTTGAGGGTAGCTCGGGACAATGAGCAGTTCTTC.

The sample holds one count of this clonotype. The chain couples TRBV5-8 to TRBJ1-2, with a tentative D call TRBD1 (5 bases). V lost 0 bases to trimming and J lost 5 bases, with 14 bases between them. Germline lookup yields CDR1 SGHTS and CDR2 YDEGEE. The CDR3 is 15 residues long. CDR3 sequence: CASSLGQLGGYGYTF. The DNA of the CDR3 is TGTGCCAGCAGCTTGGGACAGCTTGGAGGGTATGGCTACACCTTC. The full variable domain, completed using reference TRBV5-8 and TRBJ1-2, is EAGVTQSPTHLIKTRGQQATLRCSPISGHTSVYWYQQALGLGLQFLLWYDEGEERNRGNFPPRFSGRQFPNYSSELNVNALELEDSALYLCASSLGQLGGYGYTFGSGTRLTVV.

The V gene is TRBV4-1, the J gene TRBJ2-7, with D possibly matching TRBD1 (5 bases). Germline V gene sequence: CDR1 MGHRA, CDR2 YSYEKL. The V end lost 4 bases, the J end lost 0 bases, and 10 bases lay between the germline ends. The CDR3 is 14 amino acids. The chain's CDR3 is CASSPIRGSYEQYF. Here the CDR3 DNA reads TGCGCCAGCAGCCCAATTAGGGGCTCCTACGAGCAGTACTTC.

This clonotype was detected ten times or more. The chain joins TRBV28 to TRBJ2-5, with D possibly being TRBD2 (5 bases). V lost 6 bases and J lost 5, with 16 bases in between. The CDR3 totals 14 residues. Germline CDR1 is MDHEN and CDR2 is SYDVKM. The CDR3 loop reads CASSGVVGSETQYF. The CDR3 DNA follows: TGTGCCAGCAGCGGGGTGGTGGGGAGCGAGACCCAGTACTTC.

This clonotype was seen many times. This sequence joins TRBV12-3 or TRBV12-4 and TRBJ2-1; the match to TRBD2 covers 10 bases. The length of the CDR3 is 14 residues. The V segment lost 5 bases and the J segment 8 bases; nucleotides outside the gene matches: 6. The CDR3 is CASSPGLANDEQFF. The CDR3 nucleotides are TGTGCCAGCAGTCCGGGACTAGCGAACGATGAGCAGTTCTTC.

The chain links TRBV10-3 to TRBJ2-1, with TRBD2 matching 7 bases. Germline V gene lookup returns CDR1 ENHRY and CDR2 SYGVKD. V trimming: 10 bases; J trimming: 0 bases; junction bases outside the gene matches: 9. There are 15 residues in the CDR3. CDR3 loop: CATEGGGSSYNEQFF. The DNA for the CDR3 is TGTGCCACCGAAGGCGGGGGAAGCTCCTACAATGAGCAGTTCTTC.

Concerning this clonotype itself: One junction end disagrees with the germline gene, perhaps due to a read error. The V call is TRBV12-3 or TRBV12-4, the J call TRBJ1-2; D is unclear. CDR3 length: 13 residues. As DNA, the CDR3 is TGTGCCAGCAGTATAGCGGTCAACTATGGCTACACCTTC. This translates into CASSIAVNYGYTF.